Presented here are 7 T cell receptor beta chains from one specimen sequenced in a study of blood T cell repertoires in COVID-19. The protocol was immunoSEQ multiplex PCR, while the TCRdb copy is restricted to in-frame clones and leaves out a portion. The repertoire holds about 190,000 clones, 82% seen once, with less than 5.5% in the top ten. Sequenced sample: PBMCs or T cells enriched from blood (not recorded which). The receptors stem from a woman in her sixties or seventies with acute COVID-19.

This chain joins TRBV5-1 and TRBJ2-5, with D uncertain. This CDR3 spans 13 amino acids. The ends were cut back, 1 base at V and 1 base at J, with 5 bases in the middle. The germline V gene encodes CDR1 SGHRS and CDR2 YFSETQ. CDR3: CASSLNLQETQYF. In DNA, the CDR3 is TGCGCCAGCAGCTTGAATCTCCAAGAGACCCAGTACTTC.

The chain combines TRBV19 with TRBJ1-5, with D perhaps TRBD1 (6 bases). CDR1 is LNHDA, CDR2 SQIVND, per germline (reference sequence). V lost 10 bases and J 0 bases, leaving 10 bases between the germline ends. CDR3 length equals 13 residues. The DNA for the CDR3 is TGTGCCACCAGGGGAAATAGCAATCAGCCCCAGCATTTT. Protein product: CATRGNSNQPQHF. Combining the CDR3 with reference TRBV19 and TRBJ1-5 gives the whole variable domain DGGITQSPKYLFRKEGQNVTLSCEQNLNHDAMYWYRQDPGQGLRLIYYSQIVNDFQKGDIAEGYSVSREKKESFPLTVTSAQKNPTAFYLCATRGNSNQPQHFGDGTRLSIL.

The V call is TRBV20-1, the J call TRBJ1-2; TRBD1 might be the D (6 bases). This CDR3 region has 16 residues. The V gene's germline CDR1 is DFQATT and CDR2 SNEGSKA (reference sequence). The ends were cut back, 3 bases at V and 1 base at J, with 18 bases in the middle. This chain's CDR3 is CSASIGGAVYNYGYTF. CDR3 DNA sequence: TGCAGTGCTAGTATCGGGGGGGCTGTGTATAACTATGGCTACACCTTC.

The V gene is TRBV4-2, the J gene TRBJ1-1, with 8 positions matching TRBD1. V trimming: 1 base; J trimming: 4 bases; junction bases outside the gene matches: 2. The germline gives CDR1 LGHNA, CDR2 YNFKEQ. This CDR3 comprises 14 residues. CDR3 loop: CASSQADRVTEAFF. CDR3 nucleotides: TGTGCCAGCAGCCAAGCGGACAGGGTCACTGAAGCTTTCTTT.

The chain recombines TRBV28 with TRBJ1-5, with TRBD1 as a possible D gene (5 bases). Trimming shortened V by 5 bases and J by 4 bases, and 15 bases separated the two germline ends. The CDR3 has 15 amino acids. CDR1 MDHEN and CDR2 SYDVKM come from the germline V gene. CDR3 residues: CASSRRGKGNQPQHF. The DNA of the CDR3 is TGTGCCAGCAGTCGGAGGGGTAAAGGGAATCAGCCCCAGCATTTT.

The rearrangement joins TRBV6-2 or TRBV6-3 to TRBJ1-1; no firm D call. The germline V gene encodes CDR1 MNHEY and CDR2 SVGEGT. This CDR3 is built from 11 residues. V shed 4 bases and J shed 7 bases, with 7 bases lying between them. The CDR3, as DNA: TGTGCCAGCAGTTTGGCGGGTGAAGCTTTCTTT. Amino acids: CASSLAGEAFF.

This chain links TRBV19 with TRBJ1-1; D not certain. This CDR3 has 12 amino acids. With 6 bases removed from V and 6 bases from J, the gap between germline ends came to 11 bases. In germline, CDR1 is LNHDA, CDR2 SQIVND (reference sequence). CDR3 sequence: CASSSQRSEAFF. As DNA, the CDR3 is TGTGCCAGTAGCTCTCAGCGTTCTGAAGCTTTCTTT.